These 25 T cell receptor beta chains share one sample of origin, sequenced in a study of OX40 agonist ivuxolimab in advanced cancers. Only in-frame clones appear in the TCRdb table, and some are missing; sequencing was by immunoSEQ multiplex PCR. The sample shows fewer than 80,000 clones, 85% of them seen only once. This material consisted of CD4+ or CD8+ T cells sorted from blood, taken in a trial of the OX40 agonist ivuxolimab. Receptor source: an adult with an advanced solid tumor such as melanoma, head and neck, liver or kidney cancer.

Remarks on this clone: The same CDR3 is also encoded by other DNA sequences in this sample. The CDR3 DNA follows: TGTGCCAGCAGTTACTCGGGGGCATACAATGAGCAGTTCTTC. This encodes CASSYSGAYNEQFF. V usage is TRBV6-6 and J usage is TRBJ2-1, with D possibly being TRBD1 (6 bases). The V gene's germline CDR1 is MNHNY and CDR2 SVGAGI (reference sequence). The CDR3 sequence is 14 residues long. Trimming stripped 0 bases from V and 4 bases from J, with 7 bases between.

The gene calls are TRBV6-1 and TRBJ1-1, with TRBD1 identical over 9 bases. CDR1 and CDR2 (germline): MNHNS, SASEGT. This CDR3 is built from 16 residues. The V and J ends lost 1 base and 3 bases, in that order; junction bases with no gene match: 6. CDR3 amino acids: CASSEVWGQGYTEAFF. The CDR3 bases are TGTGCCAGCAGTGAAGTTTGGGGACAGGGTTACACTGAAGCTTTCTTT.

This chain links TRBV5-5 with TRBJ2-1, with 12 nucleotides matching TRBD2. Germline V CDR1 and CDR2: SGHKS, YYEKEE (reference sequence). CDR3 length: 18 residues. J gave up 0 bases and V 4 bases, and 8 bases lay outside the gene matches. The CDR3 is CASSQGLAGPSSYNEQFF. The DNA of the CDR3 is TGTGCCAGCAGCCAAGGACTAGCGGGGCCGAGCTCCTACAATGAGCAGTTCTTC.

This chain joins TRBV25-1 and TRBJ1-6; TRBD1 is a possible D gene (5 bases). V lost 5 bases and J 7 bases, leaving 12 bases between the germline ends. Germline-derived CDR1 and CDR2 are MGHDK and SYGVNS. The CDR3 loop spans 14 amino acids. CDR3 DNA: TGTGCCAGCAGTATCGGGACGGTGAATTCACCCCTCCACTTT. Translated, it gives CASSIGTVNSPLHF.

CDR3 in amino acids: CASSGSGEETQYF. In nucleotides, the CDR3 is TGTGCCAGCAGCGGTAGCGGGGAAGAGACCCAGTACTTC. The chain uses TRBV5-4 and TRBJ2-5, with TRBD2 matching over 8 bases. Germline loops: CDR1 SGHNT, CDR2 YYREEE (reference sequence). V gave up 4 bases and J gave up 3 bases; unmatched junction bases: 2. CDR3 size: 13 residues.

DNA for the CDR3: TGTGCCAGCAGCCCGGGCGGGGCTGGGGCCAACGTCCTGACTTTC. Amino acid sequence: CASSPGGAGANVLTF. This chain links TRBV7-9 with TRBJ2-6; a weak D match, TRBD2 (6 bases). Trimming took 5 bases from V and 2 from J, leaving 10 bases between them. Germline V CDR1 and CDR2: SEHNR, FQNEAQ (reference sequence). The CDR3 has 15 residues.

The rearrangement uses TRBV9 and TRBJ2-1, with D perhaps matching TRBD2 (7 bases). The V gene lost 2 bases and the J gene lost 7 bases, with 19 bases spanning the gap. CDR3 length equals 16 residues. Germline values: CDR1 SGDLS, CDR2 YYNGEE. CDR3 region: CASSVLKGGAENEQFF. DNA for the CDR3: TGTGCCAGCAGCGTCCTCAAGGGGGGGGCCGAAAATGAGCAGTTCTTC.

The chain links TRBV6-5 to TRBJ1-1; 8 bases match TRBD1. Trimming removed 8 bases from V and 6 bases from J; junction bases left unmatched: 11. Germline V gene sequence: CDR1 MNHEY, CDR2 SVGAGI. CDR3 length: 14 amino acids. As DNA, the CDR3 is TGTGCCAGCGGCCGTCCAGGGGGCTTGGCTGAAGCTTTCTTT. It is translated as CASGRPGGLAEAFF.

This clone was counted once. The V gene is TRBV5-4, the J gene TRBJ1-2; tentatively, D is TRBD1 (5 bases). The germline V and J ends were trimmed by 0 bases and 2 bases, with 11 bases remaining between them. Germline-derived CDR1 and CDR2 are SGHNT and YYREEE (reference sequence). This CDR3 has 15 residues. The DNA for the CDR3 is TGTGCCAGCAGCTTGGTGGGGGTCGGGAACTATGGCTACACCTTC. The encoded protein is CASSLVGVGNYGYTF. The full variable domain, rest sourced from reference TRBV5-4 and TRBJ1-2, is ETGVTQSPTHLIKTRGQQVTLRCSSQSGHNTVSWYQQALGQGPQFIFQYYREEENGRGNFPPRFSGLQFPNYSSELNVNALELDDSALYLCASSLVGVGNYGYTFGSGTRLTVV.

This rearrangement joins TRBV5-1 to TRBJ2-5; the D call may be TRBD1 or TRBD2 (5 bases each). V gave up 3 bases and J gave up 1 base, with 16 bases separating them. The V gene's germline CDR1 is SGHRS and CDR2 YFSETQ. CDR3 length: 16 residues. CDR3: CASSSAGRESQETQYF. The CDR3 DNA reads as TGCGCCAGCAGCTCGGCGGGCAGGGAAAGCCAAGAGACCCAGTACTTC.

This clone showed up just a few times. The gene calls are TRBV11-3 and TRBJ2-5; 7 positions match TRBD2. The germline gives CDR1 SGHNT, CDR2 YENEEA. J was trimmed by 1 base and V by 5 bases; bases with no gene match: 7. CDR3 length: 15 residues. CDR3 sequence: CASSLRAGPQETQYF. In DNA, the CDR3 is TGTGCCAGCAGCCTAAGAGCGGGGCCCCAAGAGACCCAGTACTTC. Complete variable domain (other parts from reference TRBV11-3 and TRBJ2-5): EAGVVQSPRYKIIEKKQPVAFWCNPISGHNTLYWYLQNLGQGPELLIRYENEEAVDDSQLPKDRFSAERLKGVDSTLKIQPAELGDSAVYLCASSLRAGPQETQYFGPGTRLLVL.

This chain joins TRBV10-1 and TRBJ1-2; tentative D call: TRBD1 (5 bases). This CDR3 is 14 amino acids long. CDR1 WNHNN and CDR2 SYGVQD come from the germline V gene (reference sequence). V was clipped by 4 bases and J by 8 bases, with 17 bases between them. In DNA form, the CDR3 reads TGCGCCAGCAGTGCGATTCCAGGGTTGGGAGGCTACACCTTC. This gives the protein CASSAIPGLGGYTF.

J is TRBJ1-5 and V is TRBV7-2; 8 bases match TRBD1. Per germline, CDR1 SGHTA and CDR2 FQGNSA. The V gene end was trimmed by 7 bases and the J gene end by 1 base; junction bases not matched to a gene: 6. The CDR3 extends over 15 amino acids. CDR3 sequence (DNA): TGTGCCAGCACTCCGAGGACAGGGAGCAATCAGCCCCAGCATTTT. Translation gives CASTPRTGSNQPQHF.

This chain joins TRBV6-1 and TRBJ1-5; D unresolved. Germline V gives CDR1 MNHNS, CDR2 SASEGT. V was clipped by 2 bases and J by 4 bases, with 6 bases between them. This CDR3 is built from 13 residues. In DNA form, the CDR3 reads TGTGCCAGCAGTGAATGGGGAAATCAGCCCCAGCATTTT. Its translation is CASSEWGNQPQHF.

The genes are TRBV5-4 and TRBJ2-2; D is possibly TRBD1 (6 bases). Germline CDR1 and CDR2: SGHNT and YYREEE (reference sequence). The CDR3 spans 15 residues. The ends were cut back, 4 bases at V and 1 base at J, with 11 bases in the middle. CDR3 sequence reads: CASSEAQGNTGELFF. The CDR3 DNA follows: TGTGCCAGCAGCGAAGCACAGGGGAACACCGGGGAGCTGTTTTTT.

The rearrangement uses TRBV7-8 and TRBJ1-5; D remains unclear. The CDR3 runs 14 residues. The V gene's germline CDR1 is SGHVS and CDR2 FQNEAQ. Trimming removed 0 bases at V and 5 bases at J, with 8 bases between. The CDR3 reads CASSLASRDQPQHF. DNA for the CDR3: TGTGCCAGCAGCTTAGCGAGTAGAGATCAGCCCCAGCATTTT.

The rearrangement links TRBV19 to TRBJ1-2; D possibly corresponds to TRBD1 (6 bases). Germline V gene lookup returns CDR1 LNHDA and CDR2 SQIVND (reference sequence). This CDR3 contains 14 residues. V was clipped by 3 bases and J by 4 bases, with 12 bases between them. CDR3 in amino acids: CASSIRDTTYGYTF. The CDR3 DNA reads TGTGCCAGTAGTATCCGGGACACCACCTATGGCTACACCTTC.

The rearrangement joins TRBV7-2 to TRBJ2-4; D could derive from TRBD1 or TRBD2 (6 bases each). Trimming stripped 3 bases from V and 3 bases from J, with 12 bases between. The V gene's germline CDR1 is SGHTA and CDR2 FQGNSA. The CDR3 loop spans 15 amino acids. The CDR3: CASSFSGAGKNIQYF. The CDR3 DNA follows: TGTGCCAGCAGCTTTTCGGGGGCAGGCAAAAACATTCAGTACTTC.

In this sample, this clone turned up a few times. The J gene is TRBJ2-5, the V gene TRBV7-9; 9 nucleotides agree with TRBD1. J was trimmed by 4 bases and V by 4 bases; bases with no gene match: 4. This CDR3 has 14 residues. Germline V gene lookup returns CDR1 SEHNR and CDR2 FQNEAQ (reference sequence). The CDR3 protein is CASSSTGGGETQYF. The CDR3 DNA follows: TGTGCCAGCAGCTCGACAGGGGGGGGAGAGACCCAGTACTTC.

V usage is TRBV14 and J usage is TRBJ2-7; no clear D. Germline loops: CDR1 SGHDN, CDR2 FVKESK. The CDR3 sequence is 15 residues long. V was shortened by 4 bases and J by 5 bases, with 18 bases between the two germline ends. CDR3 region: CASSRYHYTVDEQYF. Here the CDR3 DNA reads TGTGCCAGCAGCCGGTATCACTACACGGTAGACGAGCAGTACTTC.

V usage is TRBV18 and J usage is TRBJ1-2, with D unclear. V was cut by 0 bases and J by 7 bases, with 21 bases left in between. The length of the CDR3 is 17 residues. Germline values: CDR1 KGHSH, CDR2 LQKENI. In nucleotides, the CDR3 is TGTGCCAGCTCACCACCCCCTGCTCCAAGAGGGAGGGTTGGCTACACCTTC. It specifies CASSPPPAPRGRVGYTF.

The chain recombines TRBV30 with TRBJ2-5; D possibly corresponds to TRBD1 (5 bases). The CDR3 covers 12 residues. Germline CDR1 is GTSNPN and CDR2 is SVGIG (reference sequence). The V end was cut by 0 bases, the J end by 4 bases, with 6 bases between. CDR3 loop: CAWSVGVETQYF. The CDR3 DNA reads as TGTGCCTGGAGTGTAGGGGTAGAGACCCAGTACTTC.

The chain carries TRBV19 and TRBJ2-1; possible D gene TRBD1, 5 bases. The V gene's germline CDR1 is LNHDA and CDR2 SQIVND (reference sequence). The CDR3 spans 15 residues. Trimming left V 3 bases short and J 9 bases short, with 18 bases between. The CDR3 coding sequence is TGTGCCAGTAGTATCAGGGCTCGCAAATCAGGTGAGCAGTTCTTC. This translates into CASSIRARKSGEQFF.

V usage is TRBV11-3 and J usage is TRBJ2-7; D is undetermined. The CDR3 totals 13 residues. The germline CDR1 and CDR2 sequences are SGHNT and YENEEA. Trimming stripped 6 bases from V and 0 bases from J, with 9 bases between. The CDR3 bases are TGTGCCAGCAGTCCAGAAAGCTCCTACGAGCAGTACTTC. Translated, it gives CASSPESSYEQYF. The variable domain in full, completed from reference TRBV11-3 and TRBJ2-7, reads EAGVVQSPRYKIIEKKQPVAFWCNPISGHNTLYWYLQNLGQGPELLIRYENEEAVDDSQLPKDRFSAERLKGVDSTLKIQPAELGDSAVYLCASSPESSYEQYFGPGTRLTVT.

This clone is a singleton in its sample. This CDR3 is CASSLSRPSGANVLTF. The CDR3 DNA reads as TGTGCCAGCAGCTTAAGCAGGCCCTCTGGGGCCAACGTCCTGACTTTC. The chain recombines TRBV7-3 with TRBJ2-6; D gene uncertain. Trimming left V 1 base short and J 0 bases short, with 7 bases between. The CDR3 totals 16 residues. Germline lookup yields CDR1 SGHTA and CDR2 FQGTGA.